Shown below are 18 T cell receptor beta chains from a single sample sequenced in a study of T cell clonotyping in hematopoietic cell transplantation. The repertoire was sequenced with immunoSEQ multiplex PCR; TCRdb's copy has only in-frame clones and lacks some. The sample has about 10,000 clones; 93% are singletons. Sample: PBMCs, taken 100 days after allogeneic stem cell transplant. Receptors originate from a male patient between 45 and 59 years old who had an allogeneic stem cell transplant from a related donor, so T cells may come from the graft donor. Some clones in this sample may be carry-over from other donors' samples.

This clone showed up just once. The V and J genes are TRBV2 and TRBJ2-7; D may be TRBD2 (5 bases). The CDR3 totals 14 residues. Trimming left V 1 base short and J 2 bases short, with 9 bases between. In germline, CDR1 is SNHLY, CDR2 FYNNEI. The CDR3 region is CASSEGTLPYEQYF. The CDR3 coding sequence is TGTGCCAGCAGTGAAGGGACTCTCCCCTACGAGCAGTACTTC.

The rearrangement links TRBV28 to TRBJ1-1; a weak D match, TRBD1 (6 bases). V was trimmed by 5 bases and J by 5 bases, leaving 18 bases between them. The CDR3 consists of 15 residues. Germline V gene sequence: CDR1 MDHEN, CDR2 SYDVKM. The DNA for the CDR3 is TGTGCCAGCAGTCGTAACAGGAATAGGGGGACTGAAGCTTTCTTT. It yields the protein CASSRNRNRGTEAFF.

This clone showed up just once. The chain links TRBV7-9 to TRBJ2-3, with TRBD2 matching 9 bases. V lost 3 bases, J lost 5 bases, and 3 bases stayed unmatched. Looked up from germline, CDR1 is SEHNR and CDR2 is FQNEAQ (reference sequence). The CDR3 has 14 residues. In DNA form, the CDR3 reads TGTGCCAGCAGCTTCCCTAGCGGGGTAGATACGCAGTATTTT. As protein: CASSFPSGVDTQYF.

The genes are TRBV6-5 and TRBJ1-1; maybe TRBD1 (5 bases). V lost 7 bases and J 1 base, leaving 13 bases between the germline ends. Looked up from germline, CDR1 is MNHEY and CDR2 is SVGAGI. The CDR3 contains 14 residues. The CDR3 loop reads CASTPRGWNTEAFF. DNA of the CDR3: TGTGCCAGCACCCCCCGGGGGTGGAACACTGAAGCTTTCTTT.

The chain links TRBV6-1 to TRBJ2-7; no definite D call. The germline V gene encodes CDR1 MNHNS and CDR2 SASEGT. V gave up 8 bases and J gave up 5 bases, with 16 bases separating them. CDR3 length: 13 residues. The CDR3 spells CASHSGSRNEQYF. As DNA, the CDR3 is TGTGCCAGCCATTCGGGTAGCCGGAACGAGCAGTACTTC.

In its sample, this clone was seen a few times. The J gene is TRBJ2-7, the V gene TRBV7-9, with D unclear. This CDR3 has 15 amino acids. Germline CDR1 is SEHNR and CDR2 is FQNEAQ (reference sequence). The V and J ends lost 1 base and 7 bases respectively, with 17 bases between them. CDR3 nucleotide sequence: TGTGCCAGCAGCTTAGAGGGAAACCGCCCCGGGGAGCAGTACTTC. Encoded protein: CASSLEGNRPGEQYF.

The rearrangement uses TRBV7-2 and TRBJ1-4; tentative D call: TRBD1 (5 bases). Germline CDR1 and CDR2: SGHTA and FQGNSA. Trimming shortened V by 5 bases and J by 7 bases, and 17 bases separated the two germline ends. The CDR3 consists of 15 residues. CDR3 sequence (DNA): TGTGCCAGCAGCAATTCAGGGAAGGTATCTGAAAAACTGTTTTTT. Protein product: CASSNSGKVSEKLFF.

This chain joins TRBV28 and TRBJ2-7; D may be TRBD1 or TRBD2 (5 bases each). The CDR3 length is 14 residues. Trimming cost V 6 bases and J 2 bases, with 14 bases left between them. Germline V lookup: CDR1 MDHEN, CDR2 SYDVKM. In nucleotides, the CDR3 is TGTGCCAGCAGCACCGGGACCGCGACCTACGAGCAGTACTTC. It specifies CASSTGTATYEQYF. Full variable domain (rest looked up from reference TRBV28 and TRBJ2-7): DVKVTQSSRYLVKRTGEKVFLECVQDMDHENMFWYRQDPGLGLRLIYFSYDVKMKEKGDIPEGYSVSREKKERFSLILESASTNQTSMYLCASSTGTATYEQYFGPGTRLTVT.

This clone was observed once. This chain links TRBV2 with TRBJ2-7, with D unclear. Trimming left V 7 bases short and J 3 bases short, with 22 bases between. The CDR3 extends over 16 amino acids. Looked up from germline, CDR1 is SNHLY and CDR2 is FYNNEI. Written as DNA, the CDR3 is TGTGCCAGCACCGGAGATACCATGAAGACCGACTACGAGCAGTACTTC. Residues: CASTGDTMKTDYEQYF. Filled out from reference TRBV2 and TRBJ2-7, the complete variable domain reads EPEVTQTPSHQVTQMGQEVILRCVPISNHLYFYWYRQILGQKVEFLVSFYNNEISEKSEIFDDQFSVERPDGSNFTLKIRSTKLEDSAMYFCASTGDTMKTDYEQYFGPGTRLTVT.

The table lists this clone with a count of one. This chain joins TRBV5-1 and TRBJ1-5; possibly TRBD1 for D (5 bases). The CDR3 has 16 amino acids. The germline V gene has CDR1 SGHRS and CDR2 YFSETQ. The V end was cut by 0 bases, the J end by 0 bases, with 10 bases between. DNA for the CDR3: TGCGCCAGCAGCTTGGGGGCGACAGATAGCAATCAGCCCCAGCATTTT. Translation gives CASSLGATDSNQPQHF.

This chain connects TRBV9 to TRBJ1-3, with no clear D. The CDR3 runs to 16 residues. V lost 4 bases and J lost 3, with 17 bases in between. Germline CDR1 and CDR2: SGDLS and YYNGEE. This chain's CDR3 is CASSPRTGEGGNTIYF. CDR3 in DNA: TGTGCCAGCAGCCCTCGGACCGGAGAGGGTGGAAACACCATATATTTT.

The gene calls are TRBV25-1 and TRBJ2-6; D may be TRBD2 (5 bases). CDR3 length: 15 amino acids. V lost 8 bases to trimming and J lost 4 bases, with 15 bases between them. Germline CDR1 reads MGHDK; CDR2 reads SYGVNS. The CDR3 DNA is TGTGCCAGCTCCTATCGTCTAGCCGGGGCCAACGTCCTGACTTTC. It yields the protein CASSYRLAGANVLTF.

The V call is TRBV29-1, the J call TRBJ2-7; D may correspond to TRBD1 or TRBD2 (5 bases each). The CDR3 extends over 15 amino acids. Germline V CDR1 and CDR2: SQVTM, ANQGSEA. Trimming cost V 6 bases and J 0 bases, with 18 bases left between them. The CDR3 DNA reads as TGCAGCGTCCAGGCCGGGACGGAGAGCTCCTACGAGCAGTACTTC. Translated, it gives CSVQAGTESSYEQYF.

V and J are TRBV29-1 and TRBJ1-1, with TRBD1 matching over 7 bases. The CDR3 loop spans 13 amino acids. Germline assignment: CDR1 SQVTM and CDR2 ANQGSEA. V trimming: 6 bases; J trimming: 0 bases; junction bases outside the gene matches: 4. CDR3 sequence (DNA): TGCAGCGTAGGGGGCGGGATGAACACTGAAGCTTTCTTT. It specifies CSVGGGMNTEAFF.

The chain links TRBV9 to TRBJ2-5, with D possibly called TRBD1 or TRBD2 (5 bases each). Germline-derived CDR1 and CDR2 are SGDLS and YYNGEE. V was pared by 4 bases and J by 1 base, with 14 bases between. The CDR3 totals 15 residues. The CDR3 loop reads CASSPRSGSQETQYF. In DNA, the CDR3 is TGTGCCAGCAGCCCCCGATCAGGGAGCCAAGAGACCCAGTACTTC.

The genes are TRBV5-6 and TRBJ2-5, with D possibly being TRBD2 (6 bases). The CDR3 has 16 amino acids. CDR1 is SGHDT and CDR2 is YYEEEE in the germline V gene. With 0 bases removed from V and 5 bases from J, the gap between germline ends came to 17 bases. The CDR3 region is CASSLALSGRGETQYF. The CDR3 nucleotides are TGTGCCAGCAGCTTGGCCCTCTCAGGGCGGGGCGAGACCCAGTACTTC.

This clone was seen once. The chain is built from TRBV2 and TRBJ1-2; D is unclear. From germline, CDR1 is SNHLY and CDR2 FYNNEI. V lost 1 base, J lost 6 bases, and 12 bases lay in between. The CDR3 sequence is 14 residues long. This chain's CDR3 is CASSEERPAHGYTF. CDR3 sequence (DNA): TGTGCCAGCAGTGAAGAGCGGCCAGCACATGGCTACACCTTC.

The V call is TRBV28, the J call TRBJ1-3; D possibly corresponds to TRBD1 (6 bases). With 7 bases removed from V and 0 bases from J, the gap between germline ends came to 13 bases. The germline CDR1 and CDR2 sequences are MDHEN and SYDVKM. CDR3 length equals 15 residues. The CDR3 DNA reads TGTGCCAGCAAGGGGGGTCCTAGCTCTGGAAACACCATATATTTT. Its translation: CASKGGPSSGNTIYF.